This T cell receptor (beta chain) was sequenced during a study of blood T cell repertoires in COVID-19 (dated by TCRdb to between 2020 and 2021). For context, the study as a whole: Collaborator samples came from the United States, Italy and Spain and covered acute and convalescent phases of COVID-19. The material from the prospective study consisted of cDNA or gDNA derived from T cells, B-cell-depleted T cells, or PBMCs. Subjects who had been exposed to COVID-19, were actively infected with it, or had recovered from it provided the deeply sampled blood TCRbeta repertoires that made up the dataset. The repertoires were released in a freely available public database intended as a resource for research on the immune response to SARS-CoV-2. Samples were obtained from the ongoing ImmuneRACE study (first 160 participants) and from 1,254 subjects provided by 6 global collaborators. Sample metadata almost always included a de-identified subject ID, COVID-19 status, age in years and sex. Where available, HLA class I and class II types were obtained from metadata supplied by the sample provider rather than from assay-based typing. Paper-wide results and their limitations: The quantity of clinical and demographic metadata differed by source and by participant and was supplied without curation.

TCRbeta CDR3 regions were amplified from genomic DNA using the immunoSEQ Assay, a bias-controlled multiplex PCR. In the authors' own workflow: The number of nucleated cells in each sample was estimated by amplification of reference gene primers within the assay. To quantify the absolute abundance of each unique TCRbeta CDR3 rearrangement, sequence reads were collapsed and filtered. For each sample, productive Simpson clonality was calculated as the square root of Simpson's diversity index across productive rearrangements. Imported from immuneACCESS, the table was reduced by TCRdb to in-frame sequences with V and J called. These copies leave out some clones; in studies compared against another copy, an unresolved V gene accounts for under half, and the cause of the remainder is not known. The V and J calls and the clone size are those of that table, but D and trimming were determined from the DNA. In this sample the table shows over 100,000 clones, roughly nine tenths of which occur a single time. The top ten clones comprise 4% to 5.5% of the sample.

At one collaborating source in Seattle, patients were enrolled during active infection and were followed longitudinally through the course of disease. Whole blood was collected in K2EDTA tubes by collaborating institutions according to the institutions' own protocols. For TCRbeta analysis, collaborators shipped samples as frozen whole blood, isolated PBMCs, or DNA extracted from either of those sample types. The cysteine opens and the phenylalanine closes a CDR3 of 14 amino acids. The kept DNA is CDR3 alone, 42 bases in frame from the first base. The germline V gene gives CDR1 as SGHRS and CDR2 as YFSETQ. Cut back by 0 bases and 2 bases, the V and J ends lie 8 bases apart. Worth noting for this clone: No cognate antigen has been identified for it. The sample holds no much larger clone one base away, and base qualities are not on file.

In this chain, TRBV5-1 is recombined with TRBJ1-2, with the D gene too uncertain to name. The sequenced material came from peripheral blood. The TCR comes from a woman in her fifties or sixties with COVID-19, enrolled during active disease. CDR3 protein: CASSLATENYGYTF. The DNA sequence reads TGCGCCAGCAGCTTGGCCACGGAGAACTATGGCTACACCTTC.